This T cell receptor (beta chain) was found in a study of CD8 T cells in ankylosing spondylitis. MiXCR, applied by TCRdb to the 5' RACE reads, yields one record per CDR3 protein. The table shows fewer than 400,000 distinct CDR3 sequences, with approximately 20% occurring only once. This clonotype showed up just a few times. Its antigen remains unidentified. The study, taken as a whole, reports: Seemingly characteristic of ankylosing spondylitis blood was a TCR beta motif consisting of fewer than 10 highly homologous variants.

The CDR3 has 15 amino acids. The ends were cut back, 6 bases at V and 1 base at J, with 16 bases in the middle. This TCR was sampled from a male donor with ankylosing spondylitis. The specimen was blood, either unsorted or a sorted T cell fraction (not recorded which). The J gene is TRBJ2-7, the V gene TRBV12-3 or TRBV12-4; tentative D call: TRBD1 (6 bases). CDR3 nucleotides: TGTGCCAGCAGACCGTCGACAGGAAGGTCCTACGAGCAGTACTTC. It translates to CASRPSTGRSYEQYF.